One and the same sample provided the 18 T cell receptor beta chains below, sequenced in a study of T cell responses to AZD1222 COVID-19 vaccine. Libraries were prepared by immunoSEQ multiplex PCR; TCRdb keeps only in-frame clonotypes and omits some of them. This sample has 70,000 to 100,000 clones, with approximately 85% found just once. The sequencing used peripheral blood, collected 28 days after the second AZD1222 dose. All receptors come from an adult who received the AZD1222 COVID-19 vaccine.

This chain uses TRBV7-2 with TRBJ2-5, with TRBD1 as a possible D gene (5 bases). CDR3 size: 13 residues. CDR1 is SGHTA, CDR2 FQGNSA, per germline. Trimming removed 0 bases at V and 4 bases at J, with 6 bases between. CDR3 nucleotides: TGTGCCAGCAGCTTAGCCAGGGCAGAGACCCAGTACTTC. Protein product: CASSLARAETQYF.

This clone was detected once. The V gene is TRBV28, the J gene TRBJ2-7; possibly TRBD1 for D (6 bases). The CDR3 runs 14 residues. Trimming removed 3 bases at V and 1 base at J, with 10 bases between. Germline-derived CDR1 and CDR2 are MDHEN and SYDVKM. The CDR3 reads CASSFRTASYEQYF. The CDR3 nucleotides read TGTGCCAGCAGTTTCCGGACAGCTTCCTACGAGCAGTACTTC. Using reference TRBV28 and TRBJ2-7 for the parts outside the CDR3, the full variable domain is DVKVTQSSRYLVKRTGEKVFLECVQDMDHENMFWYRQDPGLGLRLIYFSYDVKMKEKGDIPEGYSVSREKKERFSLILESASTNQTSMYLCASSFRTASYEQYFGPGTRLTVT.

This clone was counted at least ten times. The chain joins TRBV6-5 to TRBJ2-2; possibly TRBD1 or TRBD2 for D (5 bases each). Germline V gene sequence: CDR1 MNHEY, CDR2 SVGAGI. Trimming shortened V by 8 bases and J by 8 bases, and 15 bases separated the two germline ends. The CDR3 covers 13 residues. CDR3 sequence reads: CASSGAATGELFF. DNA of the CDR3: TGTGCCAGCTCCGGGGCAGCGACTGGGGAGCTGTTTTTT.

This clone was seen once. J is TRBJ2-1 and V is TRBV30; unclear D gene. The CDR3 sequence is 12 residues long. Germline CDR1 is GTSNPN and CDR2 is SVGIG (reference sequence). Trimming pared 0 bases from V and 7 bases from J, leaving 7 bases between. As DNA, the CDR3 is TGTGCCTGGAGTGTACTCAGAAATGAGCAGTTCTTC. This encodes CAWSVLRNEQFF. Complete variable domain (other parts from reference TRBV30 and TRBJ2-1): SQTIHQWPATLVQPVGSPLSLECTVEGTSNPNLYWYRQAAGRGLQLLFYSVGIGQISSEVPQNLSASRPQDRQFILSSKKLLLSDSGFYLCAWSVLRNEQFFGPGTRLTVL.

The chain uses TRBV27 and TRBJ2-7; tentative D call: TRBD2 (7 bases). The germline V gene encodes CDR1 MNHEY and CDR2 SMNVEV (reference sequence). V lost 7 bases and J 2 bases, leaving 15 bases between the germline ends. The CDR3 has 14 residues. The CDR3 protein is CASTKTGGAYEQYF. The CDR3 coding sequence is TGTGCCAGCACCAAGACGGGGGGCGCCTACGAGCAGTACTTC.

The CDR3 loop is CASSLRDRSYEQYF. Written as DNA, the CDR3 is TGTGCCAGCAGTCTCCGGGACAGATCCTACGAGCAGTACTTC. This chain joins TRBV27 and TRBJ2-7; 7 bases are shared with TRBD1. J was trimmed by 1 base and V by 5 bases; bases with no gene match: 5. From germline, CDR1 is MNHEY and CDR2 SMNVEV (reference sequence). The CDR3 contains 14 residues.

The chain has TRBV28 and TRBJ1-5; 8 bases fit TRBD1. Germline trimming cut 5 bases from V and 2 bases from J; bases unmatched to any gene: 5. The CDR3 sequence is 15 residues long. The germline CDR1 and CDR2 sequences are MDHEN and SYDVKM. The chain's CDR3 is CASSTTGEGNQPQHF. The CDR3 nucleotides read TGTGCCAGCAGTACGACAGGGGAGGGCAATCAGCCCCAGCATTTT.

The V and J genes are TRBV6-5 and TRBJ2-7, with D uncertain. CDR1 MNHEY and CDR2 SVGAGI come from the germline V gene. V lost 8 bases to trimming and J lost 0 bases, with 5 bases between them. This CDR3 region has 11 residues. The CDR3 protein is CASYSSYEQYF. In DNA form, the CDR3 reads TGTGCCAGCTATAGCTCCTACGAGCAGTACTTC.

The CDR3 loop reads CASSRRVETQYF. CDR3 DNA sequence: TGTGCCAGCAGCCGCAGGGTAGAGACCCAGTACTTC. The chain couples TRBV3-1 (or the pseudogene TRBV3-2) to TRBJ2-5; a possible D gene is TRBD1 (5 bases). Trimming removed 4 bases from V and 4 bases from J, with 7 bases in between. Per the germline V gene, CDR1 is LGHDT and CDR2 is YNNKEL (reference sequence). CDR3 length equals 12 residues.

This clone was observed a few times. V and J are TRBV19 and TRBJ1-2; D possibly corresponds to TRBD1 (6 bases). The germline gives CDR1 LNHDA, CDR2 SQIVND (reference sequence). This CDR3 spans 16 amino acids. Trimming stripped 4 bases from V and 4 bases from J, with 19 bases between. CDR3 sequence: CASSKRQRGEGYGYTF. Here the CDR3 DNA reads TGTGCCAGTAGTAAACGTCAGAGGGGGGAAGGCTATGGCTACACCTTC.

This chain links TRBV23-1 with TRBJ1-1; 8 nucleotides match TRBD1. TRBV23-1 is annotated as an ORF whose role is uncertain. The CDR3 is 15 amino acids. Trimming cost V 4 bases and J 6 bases; bases outside gene matches: 10. DNA for the CDR3: TGCGCCAGCAGTCCACCACGGCAGGGGGCGCCTGAAGCTTTCTTT. Its protein is CASSPPRQGAPEAFF.

The chain combines TRBV27 with TRBJ2-3; unclear D gene. The germline V gene has CDR1 MNHEY and CDR2 SMNVEV (reference sequence). The CDR3 is 12 amino acids. Trimming cost V 8 bases and J 6 bases, with 12 bases left between them. CDR3 in amino acids: CASRQAVDTQYF. The CDR3, as DNA: TGTGCCAGCCGTCAGGCGGTTGATACGCAGTATTTT.

J is TRBJ2-5 and V is TRBV4-3; D is undetermined. The V end was cut by 0 bases, the J end by 0 bases, with 5 bases between. Germline loops: CDR1 LGHNA, CDR2 YSLEER. The CDR3 spans 14 residues. CDR3 amino acids: CASSQDFNQETQYF. The CDR3 coding sequence is TGCGCCAGCAGCCAAGATTTTAACCAAGAGACCCAGTACTTC.

This chain joins TRBV4-3 and TRBJ1-4, with TRBD1 matching over 8 bases. The ends lost 0 bases at V and 7 bases at J; junction bases unmatched: 10. The CDR3 runs to 17 residues. Germline CDR1 reads LGHNA; CDR2 reads YSLEER. CDR3 amino acids: CASSQEGSRGLGEKLFF. In DNA form, the CDR3 reads TGCGCCAGCAGCCAAGAAGGGTCCAGGGGGCTCGGTGAAAAACTGTTTTTT.

V is TRBV15 and J is TRBJ2-3, with D unclear. CDR3 length equals 18 residues. CDR1 is LNHNV and CDR2 is YYDKDF in the germline V gene (reference sequence). Trimming shortened V by 1 base and J by 3 bases, and 20 bases separated the two germline ends. DNA for the CDR3: TGTGCCACCAGCAGAGGTGGCGCCGGTGTAGGTAGGACAGATACGCAGTATTTT. Protein sequence: CATSRGGAGVGRTDTQYF.

This rearrangement joins TRBV27 to TRBJ1-4, with 10 bases matching TRBD1. Looked up from germline, CDR1 is MNHEY and CDR2 is SMNVEV (reference sequence). This CDR3 spans 17 amino acids. J lost 5 bases, V lost 5 bases, and 11 bases had no gene match. The CDR3 region has the DNA TGTGCCAGCAGTACGGGACAGGGGAAAGAGGGGAATGAAAAACTGTTTTTT. The encoded protein is CASSTGQGKEGNEKLFF.

The genes are TRBV5-5 and TRBJ1-1; D might be TRBD1 (6 bases). V gave up 0 bases and J gave up 1 base, with 7 bases separating them. The CDR3 covers 14 residues. The germline gives CDR1 SGHKS, CDR2 YYEKEE (reference sequence). Here the CDR3 DNA reads TGTGCCAGCAGCTTGGAGGGGGAGAACACTGAAGCTTTCTTT. Its translation is CASSLEGENTEAFF.

This rearrangement joins TRBV28 to TRBJ2-1, with a weak D call TRBD2 (6 bases). Germline V gene data show CDR1 as MDHEN and CDR2 as SYDVKM. CDR3 length equals 15 residues. V was trimmed by 3 bases and J by 0 bases, leaving 9 bases between them. CDR3: CASSLFGGSYNEQFF. The CDR3 coding sequence is TGTGCCAGCAGTTTGTTCGGGGGCTCCTACAATGAGCAGTTCTTC. Combining the CDR3 with reference TRBV28 and TRBJ2-1 gives the whole variable domain DVKVTQSSRYLVKRTGEKVFLECVQDMDHENMFWYRQDPGLGLRLIYFSYDVKMKEKGDIPEGYSVSREKKERFSLILESASTNQTSMYLCASSLFGGSYNEQFFGPGTRLTVL.